The clone carrying this T cell receptor beta chain turned up a few times. Researchers amplified the TCR beta CDR3 regions from RNA transcripts. HTBI primers were used for first-round RT-PCR of the TCR CDR3. From the multiplex PCR reads, TCRdb called clonotypes with MiXCR, one entry per CDR3 protein. Of approximately 640,000 distinct CDR3 sequences in the sample, around 15% were seen once. Trimming stripped 1 base from V and 5 bases from J, with 12 bases between. The germline CDR1 and CDR2 sequences are MDHEN and SYDVKM. The CDR3 totals 15 residues. The sample originates from a study of T cells in Graves' hyperthyroidism and ophthalmopathy.

The sequenced sample consisted of blood. This TCR was recovered from a woman aged 30 to 39 with Graves' hyperthyroidism. The chain combines TRBV28 with TRBJ2-4; perhaps TRBD1 as D (5 bases). The CDR3 nucleotides are TGTGCCAGCAGTTTATCTTTCCAGGGCCAAAACATTCAGTACTTC. Translation: CASSLSFQGQNIQYF.